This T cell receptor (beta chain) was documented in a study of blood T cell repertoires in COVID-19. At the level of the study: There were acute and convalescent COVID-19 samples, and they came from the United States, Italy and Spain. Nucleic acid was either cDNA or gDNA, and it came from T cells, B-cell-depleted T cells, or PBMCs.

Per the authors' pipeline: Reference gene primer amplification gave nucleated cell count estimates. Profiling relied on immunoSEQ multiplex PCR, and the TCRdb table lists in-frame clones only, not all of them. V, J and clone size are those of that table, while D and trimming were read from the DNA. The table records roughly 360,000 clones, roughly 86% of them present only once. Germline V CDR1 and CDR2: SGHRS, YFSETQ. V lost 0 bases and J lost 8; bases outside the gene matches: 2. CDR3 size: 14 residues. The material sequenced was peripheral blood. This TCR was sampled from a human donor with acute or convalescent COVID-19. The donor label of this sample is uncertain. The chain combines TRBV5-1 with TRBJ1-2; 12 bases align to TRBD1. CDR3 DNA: TGCGCCAGCAGCTTGGGCGGGACAGGGGGCGGCTACACCTTC. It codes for CASSLGGTGGGYTF.